This is a list of T cell receptor beta chains from one sample in a study of CD39 and CD103 CD8 tumor-infiltrating T cells. Repertoires were generated with immunoSEQ multiplex PCR, while TCRdb's copy carries only in-frame clones and drops some. Of about 15,000 clones in the sample, 75% to 95% are singletons; the top ten hold roughly 4.2%. The sequenced sample was CD8+ T cells sorted from blood. Source of these receptors: a human donor with head and neck squamous cell carcinoma. Each CDR3 is given with its conserved first and last residue. The D gene is left open where the match is weak. For some rows the clone size is stated as once, few or many, or as a class when expanded; others skip it.

D gene,J gene,CDR3 length,clone size,V gene,CDR3 DNA,CDR3 protein
.,TRBJ2-5,14,.,TRBV7-6,TGTGCCAGCAGCTCGCATGGACAGCAAGAGACCCAGTACTTC,CASSSHGQQETQYF
.,TRBJ1-5,14,.,TRBV10-3,TGTGCCCTCCTCCAAACAGAGACCCATCAGCCCCAGCATTTT,CALLQTETHQPQHF
.,TRBJ2-1,15,.,TRBV27,TGTGCCAGCAGTTTGGCTGGGCTAGCGTTTAATGAGCAGTTCTTC,CASSLAGLAFNEQFF
.,TRBJ2-5,13,once,TRBV13,TGTGCCAGCAGCCCCACCTACGAAGAGACCCAGTACTTC,CASSPTYEETQYF
.,TRBJ2-7,15,.,TRBV28,TGTGCCAGCAGTTTCGGCCAGGGGCCCTCCTACGAGCAGTACTTC,CASSFGQGPSYEQYF
TRBD2,TRBJ2-7,15,.,TRBV4-1,TGCGCCAGCAGCCAGATCGGGGGGAGGACCTACGAGCAGTACTTC,CASSQIGGRTYEQYF
.,TRBJ2-3,13,.,TRBV30,TGTGCCTGGAGTGGTACCGTAGCTGATACGCAGTATTTT,CAWSGTVADTQYF
.,TRBJ1-1,13,.,TRBV5-1,TGCGCCAGCAGCTTGGCAGGGCCCACTGAAGCTTTCTTT,CASSLAGPTEAFF
TRBD1,TRBJ1-1,12,few,TRBV29-1,TGCAGCGCAGGGACAGGGTCCACTGAAGCTTTCTTT,CSAGTGSTEAFF
TRBD1,TRBJ2-2,17,once,TRBV28,TGTGCCAGCAGTTCCTACAGGGGGACTCTTTTCACCGGGGAGCTGTTTTTT,CASSSYRGTLFTGELFF
TRBD1,TRBJ1-5,16,.,TRBV6-1,TGTGCCAGCAGTGCCCCTGGGACAGTATACAATCAGCCCCAGCATTTT,CASSAPGTVYNQPQHF
.,TRBJ1-6,16,.,TRBV5-6,TGTGCCAGCAGCTTGGCGATGGGGATCGATAATTCACCCCTCCACTTT,CASSLAMGIDNSPLHF
.,TRBJ2-5,12,.,TRBV9,TGTGCCAGCAGCATGGGATCCGGGGGCCTACACTTC,CASSMGSGGLHF
.,TRBJ2-2,11,.,TRBV19,TGTGCCAGTACCGAATCCGGGGAGCTGTTTTTT,CASTESGELFF
TRBD1,TRBJ2-7,15,once,TRBV14,TGTGCCAGCAGCCAAGGGACAGGGATCGCCTACGAGCAGTACTTC,CASSQGTGIAYEQYF